This TCR beta chain was captured by sequencing in a study of early T cells in non-severe SARS-CoV-2 infection. Study-wide context: Sequencing of bulk RNA from unsorted whole blood was done, without chain pairing.

Germline CDR1 and CDR2: SGDLS and YYNGEE. J gave up 2 bases and V 4 bases, and 3 bases lay outside the gene matches. The CDR3 has 14 amino acids. This clonotype was observed at least ten times. TCRdb itself ran the 5' RACE reads through MiXCR, one entry per CDR3 protein. Seen here are about 22,000 distinct CDR3 sequences, roughly 4.5% observed once, and the top ten hold roughly 15%. The chain links TRBV9 to TRBJ1-5, with TRBD1 matching 7 bases. The sequenced material came from whole blood. This TCR was sampled from an adult who was a healthcare worker with PCR-confirmed SARS-CoV-2 infection or an uninfected control (not recorded which). Here the CDR3 reads CASSRDRGNQPQHF. The CDR3, as DNA: TGTGCCAGCAGCCGAGACAGGGGCAATCAGCCCCAGCATTTT.